This entry concerns a single TCR beta chain. Here immunoSEQ multiplex PCR was the method, and the copy in TCRdb shows in-frame clones only, minus some. The repertoire has about 690,000 clones, about nine tenths of them found once; the top ten carry 30% to 35%. This record belongs to a study of shared clonotypes between healthy human individuals. The CDR3 length is 18 residues. V lost 2 bases to trimming and J lost 2 bases, with 20 bases between them. Germline V CDR1 and CDR2: MDHEN, SYDVKM. Sequenced: memory CD8+ T cells from PBMCs. Subset reported: CD45RO+ cells pooled with CCR7-negative TemRA cells. The chain is built from TRBV28 and TRBJ2-3; D perhaps matches TRBD1 (6 bases). The source of this sequence is a man between 18 and 29 years old in good health. Some clones in this sample may be carry-over from other donors' samples. The CDR3 DNA sequence: TGTGCCAGCAGTTTAAGGGGTTGGACAGCTGGTGCCACAGATACGCAGTATTTT. The encoded protein is CASSLRGWTAGATDTQYF.